This record looks at one T cell receptor beta chain sequence and its context. This entry is derived from a study of blood T cell repertoires in COVID-19. Study-level background: T cells, B-cell-depleted T cells, or PBMCs provided the cDNA or gDNA that served as material.

The CDR3 is 14 residues long. Germline V gene lookup returns CDR1 SGHNT and CDR2 YENEEA. Trimming removed 0 bases from V and 5 bases from J, with 10 bases in between. Method: immunoSEQ multiplex PCR; TCRdb's copy keeps in-frame clones and lacks some. The table includes about 250,000 clones, roughly 86% detected once. Sequenced input: peripheral blood. This receptor was identified in an elderly woman with COVID-19, enrolled during active disease. V usage is TRBV11-3 and J usage is TRBJ2-5, with a tentative D call TRBD1 (6 bases). The CDR3 loop reads CASSLEAGVETQYF. The CDR3 nucleotides are TGTGCCAGCAGCTTAGAGGCAGGGGTGGAGACCCAGTACTTC.